This T cell receptor (beta chain) was profiled in a study of siplizumab effects on memory and regulatory T cells. CDR3 length equals 17 residues. Trimming cost V 11 bases and J 6 bases, with 29 bases left between them. From germline, CDR1 is SEHNR and CDR2 FQNEAQ (reference sequence). This clone came up a few times. Its antigen is unidentified. Generated by immunoSEQ multiplex PCR, the TCRdb table keeps only in-frame clones and is missing some. The profile shows 110,000 or so clones, roughly 91% of them singletons. Findings and caveats of the study: The apparent diversity of naive T cells exceeded that of memory cells, and naive T cells seemed to make a major contribution to the alloresponse. Siplizumab significantly decreased alloreactive sequences from unstimulated CD4+ memory cells. Proliferating Tregs' suppressive function in siplizumab cultures went unconfirmed. The alloreactive clones that mapped to unstimulated subsets made up only a minor fraction.

The material sequenced was CD4+ T cells sorted from blood. The rearrangement joins TRBV7-9 to TRBJ2-1, with TRBD2 as a possible D gene (6 bases). The sequence came from a human donor in good health. The CDR3 sequence is CASSPGSGWSGANEQFF. CDR3 nucleotides: TGTGCCTCGTCCCCGGGTAGCGGATGGTCGGGCGCCAATGAGCAGTTCTTC. Full variable domain (remainder filled in from reference TRBV7-9 and TRBJ2-1): DTGVSQNPRHKITKRGQNVTFRCDPISEHNRLYWYRQTLGQGPEFLTYFQNEAQLEKSRLLSDRFSAERPKGSFSTLEIQRTEQGDSAMYLCASSPGSGWSGANEQFFGPGTRLTVL.